The 12 T cell receptor beta chains in this list originate from one sample, sequenced in a study of T cells in Graves' hyperthyroidism and ophthalmopathy (dated by TCRdb to between 2018 and 2021). Library prep was done by multiplex PCR. The sequencer was an Illumina HiSeq 2000. The TCR beta CDR3 regions were amplified from the RNA transcripts. A first-round RT-PCR of the TCR CDR3 used the HTBI primer set with the Qiagen OneStep RT-PCR kit. TCRdb passed the public sequencing reads through fastp at Q25 and MiXCR, retaining productive beta sequences. Identical CDR3 protein sequences are pooled into one entry, listed with their most common genes and DNA. This sample is represented by more than 45,000 distinct CDR3 sequences; about 50% of them were singletons. Of the sample, around 12% falls within the top ten clones. Sequences were obtained from blood. The receptors originated from a woman aged 25 to 39 with Graves' ophthalmopathy.

This chain joins TRBV7-9 and TRBJ2-3; 10 nucleotides align to TRBD2. Germline loops: CDR1 SEHNR, CDR2 FQNEAQ (reference sequence). V dropped 5 bases and J dropped 11; count of bases not matched to a gene: 19. This CDR3 region has 17 residues. The CDR3 here is CASSALLGGGTSDEQYF. The CDR3 coding sequence is TGTGCCAGCAGCGCCTTGTTGGGGGGCGGGACTAGCGATGAGCAGTATTTT.

This clonotype was counted at least ten times. This chain uses TRBV4-2 with TRBJ1-2; no definite D call. This CDR3 region has 15 residues. Trimming left V 0 bases short and J 2 bases short, with 10 bases between. Germline values: CDR1 LGHNA, CDR2 YNFKEQ. The CDR3 nucleotides read TGTGCCAGCAGCCAAGATTCCTCCCGGAACTATGGCTACACCTTC. Translating gives CASSQDSSRNYGYTF.

To note about this clonotype: A junction boundary mismatches the germline segment, possibly from a read error. The J gene is TRBJ1-3, the V gene TRBV2; maybe TRBD1 (6 bases). Per the germline V gene, CDR1 is SNHLY and CDR2 is FYNNEI. This CDR3 comprises 15 residues. The CDR3 loop reads CASSEGEGGWDTICF. CDR3 DNA: TGTGCCAGCAGTGAAGGAGAAGGGGGATGGGACACCATATGTTTT. The full variable domain, with the rest looked up from reference TRBV2 and TRBJ1-3, is EPEVTQTPSHQVTQMGQEVILRCVPISNHLYFYWYRQILGQKVEFLVSFYNNEISEKSEIFDDQFSVERPDGSNFTLKIRSTKLEDSAMYFCASSEGEGGWDTICFGEGSWLTVV.

There are many counts of this clonotype. The rearrangement links TRBV9 to TRBJ1-1, with no clear D. Germline assignment: CDR1 SGDLS and CDR2 YYNGEE. The CDR3 covers 14 residues. Deletions cut 3 bases from V and 0 bases from J, with 9 bases between. DNA for the CDR3: TGTGCCAGCAGCGCCAGGACCCTGAACACTGAAGCTTTCTTT. Amino acid sequence: CASSARTLNTEAFF. Based on the CDR3 plus reference TRBV9 and TRBJ1-1, the full variable domain is DSGVTQTPKHLITATGQRVTLRCSPRSGDLSVYWYQQSLDQGLQFLIQYYNGEERAKGNILERFSAQQFPDLHSELNLSSLELGDSALYFCASSARTLNTEAFFGQGTRLTVV.

This chain links TRBV9 with TRBJ2-6; D is unclear. Germline CDR1 is SGDLS and CDR2 is YYNGEE. V was shortened by 3 bases and J by 0 bases, with 10 bases between the two germline ends. The CDR3 has 16 amino acids. The CDR3 DNA follows: TGTGCCAGCAGCGCCGGCTGGATCTCTGGGGCCAACGTCCTGACTTTC. It codes for CASSAGWISGANVLTF.

The chain is built from TRBV11-1 and TRBJ1-2; D perhaps matches TRBD1 (6 bases). The length of the CDR3 is 14 residues. Germline values: CDR1 SGHAT, CDR2 FQDESV (reference sequence). Trimming left V 3 bases short and J 1 base short, with 9 bases between. CDR3 amino acids: CASSFQGHNYGYTF. The DNA of the CDR3 is TGTGCCAGCAGCTTCCAGGGACATAACTATGGCTACACCTTC. Full variable domain (rest looked up from reference TRBV11-1 and TRBJ1-2): EAEVAQSPRYKITEKSQAVAFWCDPISGHATLYWYRQILGQGPELLVQFQDESVVDDSQLPKDRFSAERLKGVDSTLKIQPAELGDSAMYLCASSFQGHNYGYTFGSGTRLTVV.

This clonotype was seen many times. CDR3 nucleotide sequence: TGTGCCAGCAGCGTAAGCACAGATACGCAGTATTTT. Its protein product is CASSVSTDTQYF. The chain is built from TRBV9 and TRBJ2-3, with D uncertain. Trimming took 1 base from V and 0 from J, leaving 0 bases between them. CDR1 and CDR2 (germline): SGDLS, YYNGEE. The CDR3 runs 12 residues.

This rearrangement joins TRBV7-9 to TRBJ1-4; tentative D call: TRBD1 (5 bases). The CDR3 is 15 amino acids. The V gene's germline CDR1 is SEHNR and CDR2 FQNEAQ (reference sequence). The germline V and J ends were trimmed by 5 bases and 2 bases, with 12 bases remaining between them. CDR3 protein: CASSPIRATNEKLFF. For the CDR3, the DNA is TGTGCCAGCAGCCCAATCAGGGCCACTAATGAAAAACTGTTTTTT.

This clonotype occurred many times. V and J are TRBV19 and TRBJ2-3, with 14 positions matching TRBD2. CDR3 length equals 15 residues. V dropped 4 bases and J dropped 6; count of bases not matched to a gene: 3. The V gene's germline CDR1 is LNHDA and CDR2 SQIVND (reference sequence). The CDR3 DNA is TGTGCCAGTAGTACGGGACTAGCGGGAGCGGATACGCAGTATTTT. As protein: CASSTGLAGADTQYF.

Concerning this clonotype itself: A read error is likely, as this CDR3 ends without the conserved phenylalanine or tryptophan. It is unclear where the CDR3 begins or ends on the DNA, so no DNA is shown, and the CDR3 is as TCRdb lists it. The V and J genes are TRBV14 and TRBJ1-4; the table assigns TRBD1, which was not confirmed against the DNA. Germline CDR1 SGHDN, CDR2 FVKESK. The CDR3 has 15 amino acids, counting both end residues. CDR3 region: CASSQESWAREKRFC.

The rearrangement uses TRBV20-1 and TRBJ2-6, with D uncertain. This CDR3 has 12 amino acids. Germline V gives CDR1 DFQATT, CDR2 SNEGSKA (reference sequence). V was clipped by 6 bases and J by 3 bases, with 6 bases between them. This CDR3 is CSARSGANVLTF. CDR3 nucleotides: TGCAGTGCGAGAAGTGGGGCCAACGTCCTGACTTTC.

This clonotype was detected many times. The gene calls are TRBV28 and TRBJ2-7, with 7 bases aligning to TRBD1. CDR1 is MDHEN, CDR2 SYDVKM, per germline. CDR3 size: 14 residues. The trim removed 3 bases at V and 5 bases at J, leaving 7 bases unmatched. The DNA for the CDR3 is TGTGCCAGCAGTTTCCCAAGGGACAGCCACGAGCAGTACTTC. It codes for CASSFPRDSHEQYF.